These T cell receptor beta chains were read from a single sample in a study of CD8 T cells in ankylosing spondylitis. MiXCR, run by TCRdb on the 5' RACE reads, gives a single entry per CDR3 protein. The sample gives 150,000 to 200,000 distinct CDR3 sequences, approximately 20% of which show up once; under 9% is in the top ten. Specimen: blood, either unsorted or a sorted T cell fraction (not recorded which). The source is a male donor with ankylosing spondylitis or in good health (not recorded which). Both conserved end residues are part of each CDR3. A D gene is named only where the DNA matches it firmly. Expanded clones get a size class; other rows say once, few or many, or leave the size out.

V: TRBV5-4; size: NA; D: NA; J: TRBJ2-1; CDR3: CASSRTQSSYNEQFF; DNA: TGTGCCAGCAGCCGGACCCAGAGCTCCTACAATGAGCAGTTCTTC
V: TRBV24-1; size: many; D: TRBD2; J: TRBJ2-2; CDR3: CATSEMSGANTGELFF; DNA: TGTGCCACCAGTGAAATGAGCGGGGCGAACACCGGGGAGCTGTTTTTT
V: TRBV7-8; size: NA; D: NA; J: TRBJ2-2; CDR3: CASSLSLAVTEELFF; DNA: TGTGCCAGCAGCTTAAGTCTAGCTGTCACCGAGGAGCTGTTTTTT
V: TRBV20-1; size: many; D: NA; J: TRBJ2-5; CDR3: CSARVAGGETQYF; DNA: TGCAGTGCTAGAGTAGCCGGGGGAGAGACCCAGTACTTC
V: TRBV2; size: NA; D: TRBD2; J: TRBJ2-3; CDR3: CASSEYRTSGTDTQYF; DNA: TGTGCCAGCAGTGAGTACCGGACTAGCGGCACAGATACGCAGTATTTT
V: TRBV9; size: NA; D: TRBD1; J: TRBJ2-5; CDR3: CASSVGTRGLGEETQYF; DNA: TGTGCCAGCAGCGTCGGTACCAGGGGGCTGGGTGAAGAGACCCAGTACTTC
V: TRBV12-3/TRBV12-4; size: many; D: NA; J: TRBJ2-7; CDR3: CASSSWGDSYEQYF; DNA: TGTGCCAGCAGCTCATGGGGAGACTCCTACGAGCAGTACTTC
V: TRBV20-1; size: many; D: TRBD2; J: TRBJ2-1; CDR3: CSAETSGLREQFF; DNA: TGCAGTGCTGAGACTAGCGGGCTCCGAGAGCAGTTCTTC
V: TRBV29-1; size: many; D: NA; J: TRBJ1-1; CDR3: CSVADSASEAFF; DNA: TGCAGCGTAGCGGACAGCGCTTCTGAAGCTTTCTTT
V: TRBV7-6; size: many; D: NA; J: TRBJ2-5; CDR3: CASSLEVKAGTQYF; DNA: TGTGCCAGCAGCTTAGAGGTCAAAGCGGGTACCCAGTACTTC
V: TRBV12-3/TRBV12-4; size: many; D: NA; J: TRBJ1-5; CDR3: CASRSQTTSNQPQHF; DNA: TGTGCCAGCAGGTCACAGACCACTAGCAATCAGCCCCAGCATTTT
V: TRBV5-1; size: many; D: TRBD2; J: TRBJ2-1; CDR3: CASSLAVSTSGREEQFF; DNA: TGCGCCAGCAGCTTGGCGGTTTCGACTAGCGGGAGGGAAGAGCAGTTCTTC
V: TRBV3-1; size: NA; D: TRBD1; J: TRBJ1-3; CDR3: CASSPPLRDRDYVDGNTIYF; DNA: TGTGCCAGCAGCCCCCCCCTGCGGGACAGGGACTATGTAGATGGAAACACCATATATTTT
V: TRBV10-3; size: many; D: NA; J: TRBJ1-5; CDR3: CAISESGGSNQPQHF; DNA: TGTGCCATCAGTGAGTCGGGGGGTAGCAATCAGCCCCAGCATTTT
V: TRBV20-1; size: many; D: TRBD2; J: TRBJ2-7; CDR3: CSARELAGSSYEQYF; DNA: TGCAGTGCTAGAGAACTAGCGGGGTCCTCCTACGAGCAGTACTTC
V: TRBV9; size: many; D: TRBD2; J: TRBJ2-1; CDR3: CASSPKGVLAGEPTNEQFF; DNA: TGTGCCAGCAGCCCAAAGGGGGTACTAGCGGGAGAGCCTACAAATGAGCAGTTCTTC
V: TRBV6-1; size: many; D: TRBD1; J: TRBJ2-4; CDR3: CASRKGQGRGFQYF; DNA: TGTGCCAGCAGAAAGGGACAGGGGAGGGGTTTTCAGTACTTC
V: TRBV28; size: few; D: NA; J: TRBJ2-5; CDR3: CASSLGTSPGRTQYF; DNA: TGTGCCAGCAGTTTGGGAACTAGCCCAGGGCGGACCCAGTACTTC
V: TRBV12-3/TRBV12-4; size: many; D: NA; J: TRBJ2-3; CDR3: CASSLAPDTQYF; DNA: TGTGCCAGCAGTTTAGCGCCAGATACGCAGTATTTT
V: TRBV6-1; size: few; D: NA; J: TRBJ2-7; CDR3: CASTRGRVLGEQYF; DNA: TGTGCCAGCACCCGAGGCAGGGTTTTGGGCGAGCAGTACTTC
V: TRBV6-1; size: NA; D: NA; J: TRBJ1-2; CDR3: CASAREGWEISTF; DNA: TGTGCCAGCGCTCGTGAAGGATGGGAGATCTCCACCTTC
V: TRBV20-1; size: many; D: NA; J: TRBJ1-2; CDR3: CSASLVSDGYTF; DNA: TGCAGTGCTAGCCTGGTTTCGGATGGCTACACCTTC
V: TRBV12-5; size: many; D: TRBD1; J: TRBJ2-3; CDR3: CASGSPTGADTQYF; DNA: TGTGCTAGTGGTAGCCCGACAGGGGCAGATACGCAGTATTTT
V: TRBV28; size: NA; D: NA; J: TRBJ2-3; CDR3: CASSPGLDTQYF; DNA: TGTGCCAGCAGTCCCGGTCTTGACACGCAGTATTTT
V: TRBV5-1; size: many; D: NA; J: TRBJ1-5; CDR3: CASSHDSNQPQHF; DNA: TGCGCCAGCAGCCATGATAGCAATCAGCCCCAGCATTTT
V: TRBV11-2; size: NA; D: NA; J: TRBJ2-7; CDR3: CASSLRSGGRVASYEQYF; DNA: TGTGCCAGCAGCTTACGTTCCGGGGGAAGGGTTGCGTCCTACGAGCAGTACTTC
V: TRBV12-3/TRBV12-4; size: NA; D: NA; J: TRBJ1-1; CDR3: CASSWAFPNTEAFF; DNA: TGTGCCAGCAGTTGGGCCTTCCCGAACACTGAAGCTTTCTTT
V: TRBV5-4; size: NA; D: NA; J: TRBJ2-3; CDR3: CANSFGTDTQYF; DNA: TGTGCCAACAGCTTCGGCACAGATACGCAGTATTTT
V: TRBV28; size: NA; D: NA; J: TRBJ2-1; CDR3: CASSPGGANNNEQFF; DNA: TGTGCCAGCAGCCCCGGCGGGGCTAACAACAATGAGCAGTTCTTC
V: TRBV13; size: NA; D: NA; J: TRBJ1-6; CDR3: CASSINRNSPLHF; DNA: TGTGCCAGCAGCATCAACAGGAATTCACCCCTCCACTTT
V: TRBV6-2/TRBV6-3; size: many; D: NA; J: TRBJ2-2; CDR3: CASSYSSALANTGELFF; DNA: TGTGCCAGCAGTTACTCAAGCGCCCTCGCGAACACCGGGGAGCTGTTTTTT
V: TRBV20-1; size: many; D: NA; J: TRBJ2-3; CDR3: CSARALKATDTQYF; DNA: TGCAGTGCTAGAGCTCTAAAAGCCACAGATACGCAGTATTTT
V: TRBV20-1; size: many; D: NA; J: TRBJ1-1; CDR3: CSAAIRNTEAFF; DNA: TGCAGCGCCGCTATCCGGAACACTGAAGCTTTCTTT
V: TRBV25-1; size: few; D: NA; J: TRBJ1-6; CDR3: CASSELGIRNSPLHF; DNA: TGTGCCAGCAGTGAATTGGGCATTAGAAATTCACCCCTCCACTTT
V: TRBV7-9; size: NA; D: NA; J: TRBJ1-1; CDR3: CASSLLLKYTEAFF; DNA: TGTGCCAGCAGCTTGCTCCTGAAGTACACTGAAGCTTTCTTT
V: TRBV11-1; size: NA; D: NA; J: TRBJ2-6; CDR3: CASSSSSGANVLTF; DNA: TGTGCCAGCAGCAGTAGTTCTGGGGCCAACGTCCTGACTTTC
V: TRBV29-1; size: many; D: NA; J: TRBJ2-3; CDR3: CSGGTDTQYF; DNA: TGCAGCGGCGGAACAGATACGCAGTATTTT
V: TRBV5-1; size: NA; D: TRBD2; J: TRBJ2-4; CDR3: CASGNGDGGLNIQYF; DNA: TGCGCCAGCGGCAACGGAGACGGGGGGTTGAACATTCAGTACTTC
V: TRBV5-1; size: many; D: NA; J: TRBJ2-1; CDR3: CASSLDRGGRQGIF; DNA: TGCGCCAGCAGCTTGGACAGGGGGGGTCGTCAAGGTATCTTC
V: TRBV5-1; size: many; D: TRBD2; J: TRBJ2-1; CDR3: CASSLELAGGHNEQFF; DNA: TGCGCCAGCAGCTTGGAACTAGCGGGAGGCCACAATGAGCAGTTCTTC
V: TRBV5-1; size: few; D: TRBD1; J: TRBJ1-2; CDR3: CASSPTGAYGYTF; DNA: TGCGCCAGCAGCCCCACAGGGGCCTATGGCTACACCTTC
V: TRBV18; size: NA; D: NA; J: TRBJ2-1; CDR3: CASSPPNSIEQFF; DNA: TGTGCCAGCTCACCACCGAACAGTATTGAGCAGTTCTTC
V: TRBV25-1; size: NA; D: NA; J: TRBJ1-1; CDR3: CASSQEAGLGNTEAFF; DNA: TGTGCCAGCAGCCAGGAGGCAGGGTTGGGGAACACTGAAGCTTTCTTT
V: TRBV21-1; size: few; D: NA; J: TRBJ2-2; CDR3: CASSAYITGELFF; DNA: TGTGCCAGCAGCGCCTACATCACCGGGGAGCTGTTTTTT
V: TRBV12-3/TRBV12-4; size: many; D: NA; J: TRBJ1-6; CDR3: CASSFPGPNSPLHF; DNA: TGTGCCAGCAGTTTCCCAGGGCCAAATTCACCCCTCCACTTT
V: TRBV5-4; size: many; D: TRBD1; J: TRBJ2-2; CDR3: CASSLINRGDTGELFF; DNA: TGTGCCAGCAGCTTGATAAACAGGGGGGACACCGGGGAGCTGTTTTTT
V: TRBV19; size: NA; D: TRBD1; J: TRBJ1-5; CDR3: CASSAGGPQPQHF; DNA: TGTGCCAGTAGTGCAGGGGGGCCTCAGCCCCAGCATTTT
V: TRBV5-1; size: many; D: NA; J: TRBJ2-7; CDR3: CASSLGDPYEQYF; DNA: TGCGCCAGCAGCTTAGGCGACCCATACGAGCAGTACTTC
V: TRBV3-1; size: few; D: NA; J: TRBJ2-7; CDR3: CASSQDLVVDEQYF; DNA: TGTGCCAGCAGCCAAGATTTAGTGGTGGACGAGCAGTACTTC
V: TRBV27; size: many; D: NA; J: TRBJ1-5; CDR3: CTSSLCIDEQGDQPQHF; DNA: TGCACCAGCAGTTTATGTATCGATGAGCAGGGCGATCAGCCCCAGCATTTT
V: TRBV29-1; size: many; D: NA; J: TRBJ2-5; CDR3: CSAMVPQETQYF; DNA: TGCAGCGCCATGGTACCCCAAGAGACCCAGTACTTC
V: TRBV5-4; size: few; D: NA; J: TRBJ1-1; CDR3: CASSLVRSGGMNTEAFF; DNA: TGTGCCAGCAGCTTGGTGAGGTCCGGAGGGATGAACACTGAAGCTTTCTTT